This T cell receptor (beta chain) was observed in a study of shared clonotypes between healthy human individuals. Across the whole study: Each donor had three CD4 naive, three CD4 memory, two CD8 naive and one CD8 memory plate.

As defined, naive CD8 cells were CD45RO-negative and positively selected for CCR7, with terminally differentiated effector memory CD45RA+ cells excluded. Healthy and HIV-negative, the adult donors had no recent acute infections or vaccinations. Broader study findings: Among donors, sharing of clonotypes was expected to be affected by sequencing depth.

Per the germline V gene, CDR1 is MGHRA and CDR2 is YSYEKL. This CDR3 spans 11 amino acids. Trimming shortened V by 5 bases and J by 4 bases, and 2 bases separated the two germline ends. Concerning this clone: Its cognate antigen is unknown.

The method was immunoSEQ multiplex PCR; TCRdb's version includes in-frame clones alone and lacks a portion of them. This table has approximately 840,000 clones, 90% to 98% appearing once. This TCR was sampled from a man aged 25-40 years in good health. Sequencing was done on a sample of naive CD8+ T cells sorted from blood. V gene TRBV4-1 combines with J gene TRBJ2-2; no clear D gene. The CDR3 DNA follows: TGCGCCAGCAGCGCCACCGGGGAGCTGTTTTTT. Protein product: CASSATGELFF.